The rows below give T cell receptor beta chains drawn from one sample of a study of breast tumors, draining lymph nodes, adjacent tissues. TCRdb used MiXCR to reprocess the multiplex PCR reads, holding one entry per CDR3 protein. The sample carries approximately 100,000 distinct CDR3 sequences, around 21% recorded once. Sequencing used axillary lymph node tissue. The source is a female donor with breast cancer. Some clones in this sample may be carry-over from other donors' samples. Both conserved end residues are part of each CDR3. D genes are given only for firm matches. Size is stated for part of the rows, as once, few or many counts, or as a class when the clone is expanded.

J gene: TRBJ1-3; clone size: many; V gene: TRBV19; D gene: NA; CDR3 protein: CASSITGSSGNTIYF; CDR3 DNA: TGTGCCAGTAGTATAACAGGGAGCTCTGGAAACACCATATATTTT
J gene: TRBJ1-6; clone size: NA; V gene: TRBV6-4; D gene: NA; CDR3 protein: CASSVDSGSPLHF; CDR3 DNA: TGTGCCAGCAGTGTGGATTCGGGCTCACCCCTCCACTTT
J gene: TRBJ2-4; clone size: few; V gene: TRBV3-1; D gene: TRBD1; CDR3 protein: CASSQTGSDIQYF; CDR3 DNA: TGTGCCAGCAGCCAGACAGGGTCGGACATTCAGTACTTC
J gene: TRBJ2-3; clone size: NA; V gene: TRBV6-6; D gene: NA; CDR3 protein: CASTPTRKGGDTRYF; CDR3 DNA: TGTGCCAGCACCCCGACTAGAAAGGGGGGAGATACGCGGTATTTT
J gene: TRBJ2-1; clone size: many; V gene: TRBV12-3/TRBV12-4; D gene: TRBD2; CDR3 protein: CASNLAGGWNEQFF; CDR3 DNA: TGTGCCAGCAACCTAGCGGGGGGTTGGAATGAGCAGTTCTTC
J gene: TRBJ1-1; clone size: NA; V gene: TRBV5-4; D gene: NA; CDR3 protein: CASSLAIRGREQAFF; CDR3 DNA: TGTGCCAGCAGCCTAGCGATCCGGGGGCGCGAGCAAGCTTTCTTT
J gene: TRBJ2-5; clone size: NA; V gene: TRBV12-3/TRBV12-4; D gene: TRBD2; CDR3 protein: CASSLIRGGETQYF; CDR3 DNA: TGTGCCAGCAGTTTAATCCGGGGAGGGGAGACCCAGTACTTC
J gene: TRBJ1-1; clone size: NA; V gene: TRBV9; D gene: NA; CDR3 protein: CASSVKPTNTEAFF; CDR3 DNA: TGTGCCAGCAGCGTAAAGCCTACGAACACTGAAGCTTTCTTT
J gene: TRBJ1-5; clone size: many; V gene: TRBV30; D gene: NA; CDR3 protein: CAWSGQANQPQHF; CDR3 DNA: TGTGCCTGGAGCGGGCAGGCGAATCAGCCCCAGCATTTT
J gene: TRBJ1-2; clone size: many; V gene: TRBV5-1; D gene: NA; CDR3 protein: CASSLVLAGPGYTF; CDR3 DNA: TGCGCCAGCAGCTTGGTCTTGGCGGGGCCCGGCTACACCTTC
J gene: TRBJ1-1; clone size: few; V gene: TRBV6-6; D gene: NA; CDR3 protein: CASSTTGRTEAFF; CDR3 DNA: TGTGCCAGCAGTACAACAGGGCGAACTGAAGCTTTCTTT
J gene: TRBJ2-3; clone size: many; V gene: TRBV20-1; D gene: NA; CDR3 protein: CSARDAGTDTQYF; CDR3 DNA: TGCAGTGCTAGAGATGCGGGCACAGATACGCAGTATTTT
J gene: TRBJ2-7; clone size: many; V gene: TRBV10-3; D gene: TRBD2; CDR3 protein: CASSGADSPYEQYF; CDR3 DNA: TGTGCCAGTAGCGGGGCGGATTCCCCCTACGAGCAGTACTTC
J gene: TRBJ2-1; clone size: many; V gene: TRBV4-1; D gene: TRBD2; CDR3 protein: CASRGEGSYNEQFF; CDR3 DNA: TGCGCCAGCCGCGGGGAGGGCTCCTACAATGAGCAGTTCTTC
J gene: TRBJ1-2; clone size: many; V gene: TRBV5-8; D gene: NA; CDR3 protein: CASSLATATYGYTF; CDR3 DNA: TGTGCCAGCAGCTTAGCGACAGCAACCTATGGCTACACCTTC
J gene: TRBJ2-7; clone size: NA; V gene: TRBV7-8; D gene: TRBD1; CDR3 protein: CASSLAWDRSLEQYF; CDR3 DNA: TGTGCCAGCAGCTTAGCGTGGGACAGGTCTTTGGAGCAGTACTTC
J gene: TRBJ2-1; clone size: many; V gene: TRBV4-1; D gene: NA; CDR3 protein: CASSHLARDTRNNEQFF; CDR3 DNA: TGCGCCAGCAGCCACTTGGCCCGGGACACAAGAAACAATGAGCAGTTCTTC
J gene: TRBJ2-7; clone size: many; V gene: TRBV7-9; D gene: NA; CDR3 protein: CASSLAGDLGEQYF; CDR3 DNA: TGTGCCAGCAGCTTAGCCGGGGACTTGGGCGAGCAGTACTTC
J gene: TRBJ1-3; clone size: many; V gene: TRBV19; D gene: NA; CDR3 protein: CAKNIRLQGVAINSGNTIYF; CDR3 DNA: TGTGCCAAGAACATACGATTACAGGGTGTGGCAATTAACTCTGGAAACACCATATATTTT
J gene: TRBJ2-1; clone size: many; V gene: TRBV7-9; D gene: TRBD1; CDR3 protein: CASSPRGRNEQFF; CDR3 DNA: TGTGCCAGCAGCCCCAGGGGGCGCAACGAGCAGTTCTTC
J gene: TRBJ2-5; clone size: few; V gene: TRBV6-1; D gene: TRBD1; CDR3 protein: CASTLDRGHQETQYF; CDR3 DNA: TGTGCCAGCACCCTGGACAGGGGGCATCAAGAGACCCAGTACTTC
J gene: TRBJ2-5; clone size: many; V gene: TRBV20-1; D gene: NA; CDR3 protein: CSATWKGGGETQYF; CDR3 DNA: TGCAGTGCCACTTGGAAGGGGGGAGGAGAGACCCAGTACTTC
J gene: TRBJ2-1; clone size: many; V gene: TRBV20-1; D gene: TRBD2; CDR3 protein: CSARRTSGGQYNEQFF; CDR3 DNA: TGCAGTGCTAGAAGGACTAGCGGGGGGCAATACAATGAGCAGTTCTTC
J gene: TRBJ1-6; clone size: many; V gene: TRBV20-1; D gene: NA; CDR3 protein: CSARKAASVNSPLHF; CDR3 DNA: TGCAGTGCTAGAAAGGCGGCAAGTGTCAATTCACCCCTCCACTTT
J gene: TRBJ2-5; clone size: many; V gene: TRBV7-6; D gene: TRBD2; CDR3 protein: CASSSQRGKETQYF; CDR3 DNA: TGTGCCAGCAGCTCGCAGCGGGGGAAAGAGACCCAGTACTTC
J gene: TRBJ2-5; clone size: NA; V gene: TRBV5-1; D gene: NA; CDR3 protein: CVSRVRSHETQYF; CDR3 DNA: TGCGTCAGCAGAGTCAGGTCCCACGAGACCCAGTACTTC
J gene: TRBJ2-3; clone size: many; V gene: TRBV2; D gene: NA; CDR3 protein: CASSEMGQTDTQYF; CDR3 DNA: TGTGCCAGCAGTGAAATGGGCCAGACAGATACGCAGTATTTT
J gene: TRBJ1-1; clone size: few; V gene: TRBV5-6; D gene: NA; CDR3 protein: CASSLRQGHGSFF; CDR3 DNA: TGTGCCAGCAGCTTGAGGCAGGGACACGGGTCTTTCTTT
J gene: TRBJ2-3; clone size: many; V gene: TRBV12-5; D gene: NA; CDR3 protein: CASLYAGTDTQYF; CDR3 DNA: TGTGCTAGCCTGTATGCGGGCACAGATACGCAGTATTTT
J gene: TRBJ2-7; clone size: many; V gene: TRBV19; D gene: TRBD1; CDR3 protein: CASSQAGTGGYEQYF; CDR3 DNA: TGTGCCAGTAGTCAAGCCGGGACAGGGGGCTACGAGCAGTACTTC
J gene: TRBJ2-1; clone size: few; V gene: TRBV19; D gene: TRBD1; CDR3 protein: CASSTPGQAVKQFF; CDR3 DNA: TGTGCCAGTAGTACCCCCGGACAGGCCGTAAAGCAGTTCTTC
J gene: TRBJ2-5; clone size: NA; V gene: TRBV11-2; D gene: NA; CDR3 protein: CASSSPLRGFGETQYF; CDR3 DNA: TGTGCCAGCAGCTCGCCGCTACGGGGTTTTGGGGAGACCCAGTACTTC
J gene: TRBJ1-2; clone size: NA; V gene: TRBV6-5; D gene: NA; CDR3 protein: CASSNLGGGYSYTF; CDR3 DNA: TGTGCCAGCAGCAATTTGGGGGGGGGTTATAGCTACACCTTC
J gene: TRBJ2-1; clone size: NA; V gene: TRBV14; D gene: NA; CDR3 protein: CASSQVLSNEQFF; CDR3 DNA: TGTGCCAGCAGCCAAGTTTTGTCCAATGAGCAGTTCTTC
J gene: TRBJ1-4; clone size: many; V gene: TRBV2; D gene: NA; CDR3 protein: CASRDTGTNEKLFF; CDR3 DNA: TGTGCCAGCAGGGACACCGGAACTAATGAAAAACTGTTTTTT
J gene: TRBJ2-7; clone size: many; V gene: TRBV20-1; D gene: NA; CDR3 protein: CSAIPSANYEQYF; CDR3 DNA: TGCAGTGCTATCCCTAGCGCCAACTACGAGCAGTACTTC
J gene: TRBJ2-7; clone size: many; V gene: TRBV29-1; D gene: TRBD1; CDR3 protein: CSVGGKTGTGPYEQYF; CDR3 DNA: TGCAGCGTTGGGGGGAAGACCGGGACAGGACCGTACGAGCAGTACTTC
J gene: TRBJ2-2; clone size: many; V gene: TRBV2; D gene: NA; CDR3 protein: CASSQQATVNTGELFF; CDR3 DNA: TGTGCCAGCAGCCAACAGGCCACAGTAAACACCGGGGAGCTGTTTTTT
J gene: TRBJ2-5; clone size: few; V gene: TRBV3-1; D gene: TRBD2; CDR3 protein: CASSHTTSGRAKETQYF; CDR3 DNA: TGTGCCAGCAGCCATACCACTAGCGGGAGAGCAAAAGAGACCCAGTACTTC
J gene: TRBJ2-5; clone size: many; V gene: TRBV9; D gene: TRBD1; CDR3 protein: CASSPGQGERETQYF; CDR3 DNA: TGTGCCAGCAGCCCGGGACAGGGGGAACGAGAGACCCAGTACTTC
J gene: TRBJ1-3; clone size: many; V gene: TRBV6-5; D gene: NA; CDR3 protein: CASSYQDGRSGNTIYF; CDR3 DNA: TGTGCCAGCAGTTACCAAGACGGTCGCTCTGGAAACACCATATATTTT
J gene: TRBJ1-2; clone size: many; V gene: TRBV9; D gene: TRBD1; CDR3 protein: CASRLGDRGGGYTF; CDR3 DNA: TGTGCCAGCCGACTTGGGGACAGGGGTGGTGGCTACACCTTC
J gene: TRBJ1-1; clone size: once; V gene: TRBV27; D gene: NA; CDR3 protein: CASSLQENTEAFF; CDR3 DNA: TGTGCCAGCAGTTTACAAGAGAACACTGAAGCTTTCTTT
J gene: TRBJ2-3; clone size: many; V gene: TRBV5-1; D gene: NA; CDR3 protein: CASSFPPTDTQYF; CDR3 DNA: TGCGCCAGCAGCTTTCCGCCCACAGATACGCAGTATTTT
J gene: TRBJ1-2; clone size: many; V gene: TRBV5-1; D gene: NA; CDR3 protein: CASSLAAGETGYTF; CDR3 DNA: TGCGCCAGCAGCTTGGCCGCGGGGGAAACTGGCTACACCTTC
J gene: TRBJ1-2; clone size: many; V gene: TRBV29-1; D gene: NA; CDR3 protein: CSVEDSGAGYGYTF; CDR3 DNA: TGCAGCGTTGAAGATTCGGGGGCCGGCTATGGCTACACCTTC